Presented here are 12 T cell receptor beta chains from one specimen sequenced in a study of shared clonotypes between healthy human individuals. Naive CD8 cells lacked CD45RO, underwent positive selection for CCR7 and left out terminally differentiated effector memory CD45RA+ cells. The repertoire was sequenced with immunoSEQ multiplex PCR; TCRdb's copy has only in-frame clones and lacks some. The data contain about 2.1 million clones, 93% of them singletons. Sequencing was done on a sample of naive CD8+ T cells from PBMCs. These TCRs come from a man aged 18 to 35 in good health. Some clones in this sample may be carry-over from other donors' samples.

V and J are TRBV14 and TRBJ2-1; a weak D match, TRBD2 (6 bases). The ends were cut back, 1 base at V and 3 bases at J, with 10 bases in the middle. CDR3 size: 15 residues. The germline V gene has CDR1 SGHDN and CDR2 FVKESK. CDR3 region: CASSQGTTGYNEQFF. In DNA form, the CDR3 reads TGTGCCAGCAGCCAAGGGACTACCGGCTACAATGAGCAGTTCTTC.

On this clone itself: Different DNA sequences within this sample yield the same CDR3. This CDR3 is CASSPRLPGEQYF. The CDR3 DNA sequence: TGTGCCAGTAGTCCCAGACTGCCTGGTGAGCAGTACTTC. V gene TRBV19 combines with J gene TRBJ2-7; D is unclear. CDR1 is LNHDA, CDR2 SQIVND, per germline (reference sequence). This CDR3 comprises 13 residues. The ends were cut back, 5 bases at V and 7 bases at J, with 15 bases in the middle. Variable domain in full (rest from reference TRBV19 and TRBJ2-7): DGGITQSPKYLFRKEGQNVTLSCEQNLNHDAMYWYRQDPGQGLRLIYYSQIVNDFQKGDIAEGYSVSREKKESFPLTVTSAQKNPTAFYLCASSPRLPGEQYFGPGTRLTVT.

The table lists this clone with a count of one. V usage is TRBV7-9 and J usage is TRBJ2-7; 14 bases map to TRBD2. Germline V gene data show CDR1 as SEHNR and CDR2 as FQNEAQ (reference sequence). CDR3 length equals 16 residues. With V trimmed by 5 bases and J by 5 bases, 8 bases remained unmatched. CDR3 sequence: CASSATGTSGRNEQYF. The CDR3 bases are TGTGCCAGCAGCGCGACCGGGACTAGCGGGAGAAACGAGCAGTACTTC.

The V gene is TRBV4-1, the J gene TRBJ1-5; D ambiguous. V was trimmed by 1 base and J by 1 base, leaving 5 bases between them. Per the germline V gene, CDR1 is MGHRA and CDR2 is YSYEKL. This CDR3 is built from 14 residues. The CDR3 here is CASSQVWSNQPQHF. CDR3 nucleotides: TGCGCCAGCAGCCAAGTGTGGAGCAATCAGCCCCAGCATTTT.

This chain links TRBV6-5 with TRBJ1-2; TRBD1 might be the D (5 bases). V lost 8 bases and J 4 bases, leaving 17 bases between the germline ends. This CDR3 is 14 amino acids long. The V gene's germline CDR1 is MNHEY and CDR2 SVGAGI. The CDR3 here is CASRPGGVGYGYTF. As DNA, the CDR3 is TGTGCCAGCCGACCCGGGGGGGTCGGCTATGGCTACACCTTC.

The rearrangement links TRBV7-2 to TRBJ1-1, with D unclear. Germline V CDR1 and CDR2: SGHTA, FQGNSA. This CDR3 is built from 13 residues. V gave up 6 bases and J gave up 1 base, with 9 bases separating them. CDR3 sequence (DNA): TGTGCCAGCAGGCGTCCATCGAACACTGAAGCTTTCTTT. Protein sequence: CASRRPSNTEAFF.

For this clone: The sample holds other DNA sequences that translate to the same CDR3. The chain has TRBV18 and TRBJ2-3, with 12 bases lining up with TRBD2. Germline CDR1 reads KGHSH; CDR2 reads LQKENI. J lost 2 bases, V lost 0 bases, and 3 bases had no gene match. The CDR3 runs 17 residues. CDR3 DNA sequence: TGTGCCAGCTCACCACCTGGACTAGCGGGGACCACAGATACGCAGTATTTT. Translation gives CASSPPGLAGTTDTQYF.

The chain combines TRBV7-8 with TRBJ1-1; no reliable D call. Germline CDR1 SGHVS, CDR2 FQNEAQ. The CDR3 length is 12 residues. The V gene lost 5 bases and the J gene lost 0 bases, with 4 bases spanning the gap. CDR3 region: CASSKMNTEAFF. The CDR3, as DNA: TGTGCCAGCAGCAAAATGAACACTGAAGCTTTCTTT. Looking up the rest from reference TRBV7-8 and TRBJ1-1 gives the full variable domain: GAGVSQSPRYKVAKRGQDVALRCDPISGHVSLFWYQQALGQGPEFLTYFQNEAQLDKSGLPSDRFFAERPEGSVSTLKIQRTQQEDSAVYLCASSKMNTEAFFGQGTRLTVV.

CDR3 DNA: TGTGCCAGCCGATTGTCCGGGACGCCGGCTTACGAGCAGTACTTC. It yields the protein CASRLSGTPAYEQYF. This chain connects TRBV14 to TRBJ2-7; D is tentatively TRBD1 or TRBD2 (5 bases each). V lost 8 bases and J 4 bases, leaving 21 bases between the germline ends. This CDR3 comprises 15 residues. Germline V CDR1 and CDR2: SGHDN, FVKESK.

A single count supports this clone. The chain uses TRBV5-8 and TRBJ2-5; 7 nucleotides match TRBD2. V dropped 2 bases and J dropped 11; count of bases not matched to a gene: 15. The CDR3 spans 15 residues. Germline V CDR1 and CDR2: SGHTS, YDEGEE. The CDR3 coding sequence is TGTGCCAGCAGCTTTCGCACGGCAGTGGGGGGGGAGCAGTACTTC. Translated, it gives CASSFRTAVGGEQYF.

The chain is built from TRBV11-2 and TRBJ1-3; D gene ambiguous. Germline V gives CDR1 SGHAT, CDR2 FQNNGV. The CDR3 extends over 12 amino acids. Trimming pared 4 bases from V and 4 bases from J, leaving 5 bases between. CDR3 loop: CASSWSGNTIYF. The CDR3 DNA is TGTGCCAGCAGCTGGTCAGGAAACACCATATATTTT.

The rearrangement uses TRBV2 and TRBJ1-3; 9 positions match TRBD1. Germline lookup yields CDR1 SNHLY and CDR2 FYNNEI. The CDR3 runs to 16 residues. Losses at the gene ends were 6 bases for V and 0 bases for J; bases not matched to a gene: 6. CDR3 sequence: CASSHRGPLSGNTIYF. Here the CDR3 DNA reads TGTGCCAGCAGCCACAGGGGGCCACTCTCTGGAAACACCATATATTTT. Supplemented by reference TRBV2 and TRBJ1-3, the full variable domain reads EPEVTQTPSHQVTQMGQEVILRCVPISNHLYFYWYRQILGQKVEFLVSFYNNEISEKSEIFDDQFSVERPDGSNFTLKIRSTKLEDSAMYFCASSHRGPLSGNTIYFGEGSWLTVV.